This T cell receptor beta chain emerged from a study of follicular helper T cells after annual influenza vaccination. Study findings and constraints: Change in circulating plasmablasts correlated with ICOS+CD38+ cTfh clonality change.

Adults were given seasonal inactivated influenza vaccine, and blood CD4 subsets were sorted before and after vaccination. The method was immunoSEQ multiplex PCR; TCRdb's version includes in-frame clones alone and lacks a portion of them. Of about 11,000 clones in the sample, around four fifths were seen once. V lost 4 bases and J 0 bases, leaving 11 bases between the germline ends. Looked up from germline, CDR1 is SGHRS and CDR2 is YFSETQ. This CDR3 is 15 amino acids long. A note on this clone: Its antigen remains unknown.

This rearrangement joins TRBV5-1 to TRBJ2-1; tentative D call: TRBD1 (6 bases). The receptor comes from an adult who received the influenza vaccine. The sample was CXCR5- memory CD4+ T cells sorted from blood, taken 6 weeks after influenza vaccination. The CDR3: CASSALQGSYNEQFF. Written as DNA, the CDR3 is TGCGCCAGCAGCGCCCTACAGGGCTCCTACAATGAGCAGTTCTTC.